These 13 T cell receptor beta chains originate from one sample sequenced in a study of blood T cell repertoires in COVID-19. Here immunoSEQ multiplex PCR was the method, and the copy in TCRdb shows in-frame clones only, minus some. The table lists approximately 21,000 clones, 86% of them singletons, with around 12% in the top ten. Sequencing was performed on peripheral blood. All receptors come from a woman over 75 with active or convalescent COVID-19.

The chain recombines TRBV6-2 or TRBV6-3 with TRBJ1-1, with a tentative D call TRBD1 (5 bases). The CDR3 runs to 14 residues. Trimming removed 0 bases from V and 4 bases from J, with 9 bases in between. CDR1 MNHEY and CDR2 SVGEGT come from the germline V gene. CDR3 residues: CASSYSGGGTEAFF. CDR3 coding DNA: TGTGCCAGCAGTTACTCGGGGGGAGGCACTGAAGCTTTCTTT.

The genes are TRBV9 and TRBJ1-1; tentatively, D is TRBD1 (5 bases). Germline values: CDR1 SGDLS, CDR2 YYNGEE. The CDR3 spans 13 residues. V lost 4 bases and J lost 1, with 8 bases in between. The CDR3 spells CASSLTGNTEAFF. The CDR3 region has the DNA TGTGCCAGCAGCTTAACAGGGAACACTGAAGCTTTCTTT.

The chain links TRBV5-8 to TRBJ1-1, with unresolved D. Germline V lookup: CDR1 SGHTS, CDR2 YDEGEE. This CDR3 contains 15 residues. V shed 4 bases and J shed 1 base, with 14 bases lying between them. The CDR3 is CASSPKEATNTEAFF. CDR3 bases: TGTGCCAGCAGCCCAAAAGAGGCCACGAACACTGAAGCTTTCTTT.

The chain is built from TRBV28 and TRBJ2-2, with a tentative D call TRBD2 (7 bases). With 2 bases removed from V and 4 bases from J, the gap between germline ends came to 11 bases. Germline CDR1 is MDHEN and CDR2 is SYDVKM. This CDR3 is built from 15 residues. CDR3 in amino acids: CASSLGGAGTGELFF. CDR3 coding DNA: TGTGCCAGCAGTTTAGGGGGGGCGGGCACCGGGGAGCTGTTTTTT.

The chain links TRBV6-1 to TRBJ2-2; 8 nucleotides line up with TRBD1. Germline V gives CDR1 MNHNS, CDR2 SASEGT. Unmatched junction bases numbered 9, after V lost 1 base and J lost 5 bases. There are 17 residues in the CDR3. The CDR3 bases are TGTGCCAGCAGTGAAGGCAGCAGGGGGCAAAAAACCGGGGAGCTGTTTTTT. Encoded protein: CASSEGSRGQKTGELFF.

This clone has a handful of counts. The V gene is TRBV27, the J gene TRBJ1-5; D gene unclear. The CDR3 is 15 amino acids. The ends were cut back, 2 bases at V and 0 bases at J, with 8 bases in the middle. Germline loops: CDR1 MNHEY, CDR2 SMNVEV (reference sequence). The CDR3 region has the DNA TGTGCCAGCAGTTTAGAGGGCAGTAGCAATCAGCCCCAGCATTTT. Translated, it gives CASSLEGSSNQPQHF.

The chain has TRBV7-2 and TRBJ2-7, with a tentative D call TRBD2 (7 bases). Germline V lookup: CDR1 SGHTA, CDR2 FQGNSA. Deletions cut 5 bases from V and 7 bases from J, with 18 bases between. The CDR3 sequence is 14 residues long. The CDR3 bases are TGTGCCAGCAGCCCGTCGCGGAGGGGGGGAGAGCAGTACTTC. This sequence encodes CASSPSRRGGEQYF.

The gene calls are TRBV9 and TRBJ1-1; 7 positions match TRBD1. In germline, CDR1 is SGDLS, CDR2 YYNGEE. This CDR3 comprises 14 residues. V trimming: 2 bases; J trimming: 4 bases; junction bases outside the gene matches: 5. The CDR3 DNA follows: TGTGCCAGCAGCGTTACAGGGGTTGTCACTGAAGCTTTCTTT. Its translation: CASSVTGVVTEAFF.

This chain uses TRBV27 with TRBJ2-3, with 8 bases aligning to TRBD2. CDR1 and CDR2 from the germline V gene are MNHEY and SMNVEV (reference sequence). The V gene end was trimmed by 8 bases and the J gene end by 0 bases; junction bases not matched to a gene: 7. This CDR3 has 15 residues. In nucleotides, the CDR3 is TGTGCCAGCCGGAAGCGGGAGACTAGCACAGATACGCAGTATTTT. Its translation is CASRKRETSTDTQYF.

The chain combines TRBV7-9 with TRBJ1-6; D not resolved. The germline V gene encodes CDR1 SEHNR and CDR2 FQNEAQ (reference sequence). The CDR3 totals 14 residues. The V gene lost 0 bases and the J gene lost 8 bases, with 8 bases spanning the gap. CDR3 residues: CASSLAAGYSPLHF. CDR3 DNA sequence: TGTGCCAGCAGCTTAGCGGCAGGTTATTCACCCCTCCACTTT.

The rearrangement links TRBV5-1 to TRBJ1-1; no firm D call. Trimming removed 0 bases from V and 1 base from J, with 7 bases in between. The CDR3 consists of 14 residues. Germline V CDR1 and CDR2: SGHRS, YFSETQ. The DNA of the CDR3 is TGCGCCAGCAGCTTGGGGGCGGGGAACACTGAAGCTTTCTTT. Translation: CASSLGAGNTEAFF. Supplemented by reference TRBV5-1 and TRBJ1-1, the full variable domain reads KAGVTQTPRYLIKTRGQQVTLSCSPISGHRSVSWYQQTPGQGLQFLFEYFSETQRNKGNFPGRFSGRQFSNSRSEMNVSTLELGDSALYLCASSLGAGNTEAFFGQGTRLTVV.

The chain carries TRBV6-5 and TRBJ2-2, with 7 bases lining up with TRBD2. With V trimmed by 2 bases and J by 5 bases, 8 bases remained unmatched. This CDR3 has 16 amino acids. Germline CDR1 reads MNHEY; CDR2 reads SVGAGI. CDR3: CASSYEGQGGTGELFF. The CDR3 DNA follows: TGTGCCAGCAGTTACGAGGGGCAGGGAGGGACCGGGGAGCTGTTTTTT.

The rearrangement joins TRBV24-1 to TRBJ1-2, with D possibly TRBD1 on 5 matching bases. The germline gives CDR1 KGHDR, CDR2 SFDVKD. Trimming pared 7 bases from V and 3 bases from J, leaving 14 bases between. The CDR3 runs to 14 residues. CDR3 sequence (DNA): TGTGCCACCAGCCCAGGGTTAGTGGACTATGGCTACACCTTC. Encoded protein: CATSPGLVDYGYTF.